This T cell receptor (beta chain) emerged from a study of human versus mouse CDR3 diversity and MHC coevolution. Overall study results and limits: The lowest clonal inequality scores came from most of the three human donors. About 6 MHC II alleles selected the human T cells.

On this clone: Its specificity is unknown.

The repertoire was sequenced with immunoSEQ multiplex PCR; TCRdb's copy has only in-frame clones and lacks some. The table lists tens of thousands of clones, around 95% of them singletons. Naive CD4 T cells were sorted as CD45RO-negative, CD62L-positive. The sequenced sample was naive CD4+ T cells from blood. Subset defined: CD45RO-negative CD62L-positive naive CD4 T cells. This clonotype originated in a person aged 25 to 75 in good health.

As DNA, the CDR3 is TGTGCCAGCAGCCCCCGGACAGGGAACACTGAAGCTTTCTTT. Translated, it gives CASSPRTGNTEAFF. V and J are TRBV11-1 and TRBJ1-1; 7 bases match TRBD1. The CDR3 has 14 amino acids. The junction had 4 bases not matched to a gene; V was cut back by 5 bases and J by 1 base. CDR1 is SGHAT, CDR2 FQDESV, per germline (reference sequence).